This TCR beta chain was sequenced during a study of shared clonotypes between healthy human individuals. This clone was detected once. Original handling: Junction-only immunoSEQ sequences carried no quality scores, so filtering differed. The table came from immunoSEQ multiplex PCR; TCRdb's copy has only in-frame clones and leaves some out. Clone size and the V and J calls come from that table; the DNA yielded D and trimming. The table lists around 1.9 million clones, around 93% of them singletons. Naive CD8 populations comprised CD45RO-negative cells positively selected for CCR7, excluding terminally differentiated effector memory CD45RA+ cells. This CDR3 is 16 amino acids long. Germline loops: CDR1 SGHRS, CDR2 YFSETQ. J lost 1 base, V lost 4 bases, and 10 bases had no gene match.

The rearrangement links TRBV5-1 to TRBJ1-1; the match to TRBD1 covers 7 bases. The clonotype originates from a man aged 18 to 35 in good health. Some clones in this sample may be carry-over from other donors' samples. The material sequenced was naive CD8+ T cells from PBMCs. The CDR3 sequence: CASSKARQGRNTEAFF. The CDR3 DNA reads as TGCGCCAGCAGCAAAGCCCGACAGGGCAGGAACACTGAAGCTTTCTTT.